This TCR beta chain stems from a study of shared T cell receptors in the human thymus. J gave up 1 base and V 5 bases, and 5 bases lay outside the gene matches. The CDR3 has 16 amino acids. In germline, CDR1 is MNHEY, CDR2 SMNVEV (reference sequence). Using immunoSEQ multiplex PCR, the repertoire was profiled, and TCRdb retains in-frame clones only, with some absent. Of about 610,000 clones listed, 88% are singletons. The data also belong to a second study, concerning human thymus T cells. That work states: Donors were healthy Finnish babies undergoing corrective operations for congenital heart defects. Resections from corrective heart surgery provided thymus tissue. Unrelated individuals had highly overlapping thymic repertoires, as reported in related research.

This TCR came from a boy in the first two years of life with a congenital heart defect. Source material: thymocytes. V usage is TRBV27 and J usage is TRBJ2-2; 9 bases align to TRBD2. The CDR3 loop reads CASSTGTSRNTGELFF. The CDR3 DNA reads TGTGCCAGCAGTACCGGGACTAGCAGGAACACCGGGGAGCTGTTTTTT.